This is a list of T cell receptor beta chains from one sample in a study of CD8 T cells in ankylosing spondylitis. TCRdb independently ran MiXCR on the 5' RACE reads; one entry per CDR3 protein. Seen here are roughly 250,000 distinct CDR3 sequences, 8% to 11% observed once, and the top ten hold about 2.5%. Sequencing used blood, either unsorted or a sorted T cell fraction (not recorded which). Every receptor here comes from a male donor with ankylosing spondylitis or in good health (not recorded which). Each CDR3 is given with its conserved first and last residue. The order of the fields is V gene, clone size, J gene, D gene, CDR3 protein, CDR3 DNA. D genes are given only for firm matches. For some rows the clone size is stated as once, few or many, or as a class when expanded; others skip it.

TRBV12-3/TRBV12-4,many,TRBJ2-1,TRBD2,CASTGGNSGEQFF,TGTGCCAGCACGGGGGGTAATAGCGGTGAGCAGTTCTTC
TRBV5-1,many,TRBJ2-1,TRBD1,CASFPYSTGINEQFF,TGCGCCAGTTTCCCGTATTCGACAGGGATCAATGAGCAGTTCTTC
TRBV12-3/TRBV12-4,many,TRBJ1-3,-,CASSPDGLSSGNTIYF,TGTGCCAGCAGTCCGGACGGGCTGTCCTCTGGAAACACCATATATTTT
TRBV6-5,many,TRBJ2-3,TRBD1,CASSYFGQVSDTQYF,TGTGCCAGCAGTTACTTTGGACAGGTCTCAGATACGCAGTATTTT
TRBV11-2,-,TRBJ2-1,-,CANGDGGDEQFF,TGTGCCAACGGCGACGGAGGGGATGAGCAGTTCTTC
TRBV5-1,many,TRBJ2-6,TRBD2,CASSLVASGSGANVLTF,TGCGCCAGCAGCTTGGTTGCTAGCGGCTCTGGGGCCAACGTCCTGACTTTC
TRBV27,many,TRBJ2-1,-,CASCPRDQLSSYNEQFF,TGTGCCAGCTGCCCGCGTGATCAGCTTAGCTCCTACAATGAGCAGTTCTTC
TRBV2,many,TRBJ1-2,TRBD1,CAGGQDSSNYGYTF,TGTGCCGGCGGACAGGACTCATCTAACTATGGCTACACCTTC
TRBV6-1,few,TRBJ1-1,-,CASSEFVRARPTEAFF,TGTGCCAGCAGTGAATTTGTTAGGGCCAGACCCACTGAAGCTTTCTTT
TRBV4-2,many,TRBJ2-1,TRBD2,CASSHLSSGGPTQDEQFF,TGTGCCAGCAGCCACCTATCTAGCGGGGGCCCGACCCAGGATGAGCAGTTCTTC
TRBV7-2,many,TRBJ1-1,TRBD1,CASSLDRVRGTEAFF,TGTGCCAGCAGCCTAGACAGGGTGAGGGGCACTGAAGCTTTCTTT
TRBV4-1,many,TRBJ1-6,TRBD1,CASSQDFRDSLPSYNSPLHF,TGCGCCAGCAGCCAAGATTTTAGGGACAGCCTTCCCTCCTATAATTCACCCCTCCACTTT
TRBV6-1,few,TRBJ1-1,-,CASRNPQSSNTEAFF,TGTGCCAGCAGAAACCCACAGAGTTCGAACACTGAAGCTTTCTTT
TRBV4-2,many,TRBJ1-5,-,CASSQVGRGQPQHF,TGTGCCAGCAGCCAGGTGGGGAGGGGGCAGCCCCAGCATTTT
TRBV27,many,TRBJ2-2,-,CASRNRGITGELFF,TGTGCCAGCCGCAACCGAGGAATCACCGGGGAGCTGTTTTTT
TRBV20-1,many,TRBJ1-3,TRBD1,CSAADRATSGNTIYF,TGCAGTGCGGCGGACAGGGCGACCTCTGGAAACACCATATATTTT
TRBV20-1,many,TRBJ2-4,-,CSAGDIAKNIQYF,TGCAGTGCCGGGGACATAGCCAAAAACATTCAGTACTTC
TRBV20-1,-,TRBJ2-4,TRBD1,CSARTGVGFKNIQYF,TGCAGTGCTAGAACAGGGGTCGGTTTCAAAAACATTCAGTACTTC
TRBV6-1,-,TRBJ1-2,-,CASSRGSPYYGYTF,TGTGCCAGCAGTAGAGGATCCCCTTATTACGGCTACACCTTC
TRBV7-8,-,TRBJ1-5,TRBD1,CASSYGGQSNQPQHF,TGTGCCAGCAGCTATGGGGGACAGAGCAATCAGCCCCAGCATTTT
TRBV12-3/TRBV12-4,many,TRBJ2-2,-,CASTLVRTGELFF,TGTGCCAGCACCCTGGTGCGCACCGGGGAGCTGTTTTTT
TRBV12-3/TRBV12-4,many,TRBJ2-7,-,CASSLAVGAYEQYF,TGTGCCAGCAGTCTTGCGGTGGGGGCCTACGAGCAGTACTTC
TRBV5-1,-,TRBJ1-1,-,CASSLDLTGEAFF,TGCGCCAGCAGCTTGGACCTGACCGGTGAAGCTTTCTTT
TRBV7-9,-,TRBJ1-1,-,CASSSLGGLNTEAFF,TGTGCCAGCAGCTCACTTGGGGGCTTGAACACTGAAGCTTTCTTT
TRBV6-5,-,TRBJ1-2,TRBD1,CASRLSRGGNYGYTF,TGTGCCAGCAGACTCAGCAGGGGGGGTAACTATGGCTACACCTTC
TRBV30,few,TRBJ2-3,TRBD1,CAFRDRGPRSDTQYF,TGTGCCTTCCGGGACAGGGGCCCGCGATCAGATACGCAGTATTTT
TRBV27,many,TRBJ2-7,-,CASSLAGVSYEQYF,TGTGCCAGCAGTTTAGCCGGAGTCTCCTACGAGCAGTACTTC
TRBV29-1,many,TRBJ1-2,-,CSARENYGYTF,TGCAGCGCCAGGGAAAACTATGGCTACACCTTC
TRBV12-3/TRBV12-4,many,TRBJ2-2,TRBD2,CASTSGPMGGELFF,TGTGCCAGCACTAGCGGCCCGATGGGCGGGGAGCTGTTTTTT
TRBV4-2,many,TRBJ2-5,TRBD2,CASSQDWSSGLGGKTQYF,TGTGCCAGCAGCCAAGATTGGTCTAGCGGCCTGGGGGGTAAGACCCAGTACTTC
TRBV5-5,few,TRBJ2-1,-,CASSFGATHDNEQFF,TGTGCCAGCAGCTTCGGGGCGACCCATGACAATGAGCAGTTCTTC
TRBV10-3,many,TRBJ2-5,-,CAISEPSGAGETQYF,TGTGCCATCAGTGAGCCGTCGGGGGCCGGAGAGACCCAGTACTTC
TRBV12-3/TRBV12-4,many,TRBJ1-1,-,CASSLGLNTEAFF,TGCGCCAGCAGCCTCGGACTGAACACTGAAGCTTTCTTT
TRBV4-1,many,TRBJ2-7,TRBD1,CASSQDGAGDRAYEQYF,TGCGCCAGCAGCCAAGATGGGGCAGGGGACAGGGCCTACGAGCAGTACTTC
TRBV14,many,TRBJ2-2,-,CASSQNRDDF,TGTGCCAGCAGCCAGAACAGGGACGATTTT
TRBV5-1,many,TRBJ1-4,-,CASSSLPGDEKLFF,TGCGCCAGCAGCTCCCTTCCGGGGGACGAAAAACTGTTTTTT
TRBV2,few,TRBJ2-7,-,CASLPGGLYEQYF,TGTGCCAGCCTCCCCGGCGGTCTCTACGAGCAGTACTTC